Below, one T cell receptor (beta chain) is given with its context. This specimen comes from a study of shared clonotypes between healthy human individuals. Looking at the study overall: Aged between 18 and 49, the donors were a couple of women and three men. The study used three CD4 naive, three CD4 memory, two CD8 naive and one CD8 memory plate per donor.

Here immunoSEQ multiplex PCR was the method, and the copy in TCRdb shows in-frame clones only, minus some. The table shows 170,000 or so clones, with approximately 61% occurring only once. The specimen was memory CD4+ T cells sorted from blood. Subset noted: CD45RA-negative fraction. This clonotype was obtained from a man younger than 45 in good health.

CDR3 sequence: CASGRGQGLFGNQPQHF. The DNA of the CDR3 is TGTGCCAGCGGCCGAGGACAGGGATTATTTGGCAATCAGCCCCAGCATTTT. The chain combines TRBV2 with TRBJ1-5, with 8 bases fitting TRBD1. Germline loops: CDR1 SNHLY, CDR2 FYNNEI. With V trimmed by 8 bases and J by 2 bases, 14 bases remained unmatched. This CDR3 has 17 residues.